This entry lists 13 T cell receptor beta chains sequenced from one sample in a study of T cell responses to AZD1222 COVID-19 vaccine. The protocol was immunoSEQ multiplex PCR, while the TCRdb copy is restricted to in-frame clones and leaves out a portion. This sample carries around 30,000 clones, 93% of them seen once, and the ten largest clones take 8.1%. The material sequenced was peripheral blood, taken on day 0 of AZD1222 vaccination. These receptors were collected from an adult in good health.

The chain uses TRBV5-4 and TRBJ2-2; tentatively, D is TRBD1 (5 bases). Per the germline V gene, CDR1 is SGHNT and CDR2 is YYREEE (reference sequence). The CDR3 spans 14 residues. With 4 bases removed from V and 8 bases from J, the gap between germline ends came to 15 bases. CDR3 in amino acids: CASSDPRALGELFF. DNA of the CDR3: TGTGCCAGCAGCGACCCCAGGGCCCTGGGGGAGCTGTTTTTT.

V is TRBV29-1 and J is TRBJ2-5, with D maybe TRBD1 (5 bases). Germline CDR1 reads SQVTM; CDR2 reads ANQGSEA. The CDR3 totals 13 residues. Trimming left V 6 bases short and J 5 bases short, with 16 bases between. CDR3 residues: CSVFTGEGETQYF. CDR3 coding DNA: TGCAGCGTATTCACAGGAGAAGGGGAGACCCAGTACTTC. The full variable domain, with the rest looked up from reference TRBV29-1 and TRBJ2-5, is SAVISQKPSRDICQRGTSLTIQCQVDSQVTMMFWYRQQPGQSLTLIATANQGSEATYESGFVIDKFPISRPNLTFSTLTVSNMSPEDSSIYLCSVFTGEGETQYFGPGTRLLVL.

This clone was observed a single time. The chain has TRBV29-1 and TRBJ1-1; D is ambiguous. Germline CDR1 and CDR2: SQVTM and ANQGSEA. The V gene lost 5 bases and the J gene lost 2 bases, with 3 bases spanning the gap. This CDR3 spans 10 amino acids. The CDR3 here is CSVYNTEAFF. The DNA for the CDR3 is TGCAGCGTTTATAACACTGAAGCTTTCTTT.

J is TRBJ2-3 and V is TRBV4-1; 14 bases map to TRBD2. There are 18 residues in the CDR3. The ends lost 2 bases at V and 6 bases at J; junction bases unmatched: 10. Germline V gene sequence: CDR1 MGHRA, CDR2 YSYEKL. The CDR3 region is CASSQQTSGRADRDTQYF. The CDR3 DNA reads TGCGCCAGCAGCCAACAGACTAGCGGGAGGGCCGATAGGGATACGCAGTATTTT.

This chain links TRBV11-3 with TRBJ2-5; a weak D match, TRBD2 (5 bases). The CDR3 extends over 14 amino acids. Germline V gene data show CDR1 as SGHNT and CDR2 as YENEEA. V was clipped by 4 bases and J by 7 bases, with 16 bases between them. The CDR3 spells CASSSRRGPGTQYF. CDR3 bases: TGTGCCAGCAGCTCGAGACGAGGGCCTGGGACCCAGTACTTC.

The chain links TRBV3-1 (or the pseudogene TRBV3-2) to TRBJ1-6; 7 positions agree with TRBD1. This CDR3 comprises 15 residues. V dropped 5 bases and J dropped 9; count of bases not matched to a gene: 10. Germline CDR1 reads LGHDT; CDR2 reads YNNKEL (reference sequence). The CDR3 protein is CASSLGQVVGSPLHF. The CDR3 DNA follows: TGTGCCAGCAGCTTAGGACAGGTGGTTGGTTCACCCCTCCACTTT.

This clone turned up a few times. The chain recombines TRBV6-5 with TRBJ1-1; D perhaps matches TRBD1 (6 bases). V shed 4 bases and J shed 4 bases, with 16 bases lying between them. CDR1 and CDR2 (germline): MNHEY, SVGAGI. There are 15 residues in the CDR3. The CDR3 sequence is CASSFGGGHSTEAFF. CDR3 bases: TGTGCCAGCAGTTTTGGAGGGGGGCACAGCACTGAAGCTTTCTTT.

In this sample, this clone is medium-sized. This chain connects TRBV10-2 to TRBJ1-5; D possibly corresponds to TRBD1 (5 bases). Germline values: CDR1 WSHSY, CDR2 SAAADI. Deletions cut 7 bases from V and 9 bases from J, with 22 bases between. The CDR3 sequence is 15 residues long. Written as DNA, the CDR3 is TGCGCCAGCACCGATGCGGGGGGGGACCTGGGGCCCCAGCATTTT. This codes for CASTDAGGDLGPQHF.

The J gene is TRBJ2-7, the V gene TRBV4-3, with 9 bases aligning to TRBD2. Germline values: CDR1 LGHNA, CDR2 YSLEER. The ends lost 0 bases at V and 2 bases at J; junction bases unmatched: 5. This CDR3 contains 16 residues. Here the CDR3 reads CASSQEGLAGTYEQYF. The DNA for the CDR3 is TGCGCCAGCAGCCAAGAAGGTCTAGCGGGGACCTACGAGCAGTACTTC.

The rearrangement uses TRBV5-4 and TRBJ2-2, with TRBD2 identical over 14 bases. V shed 4 bases and J 0 bases; nucleotides not matched to a gene: 2. CDR1 and CDR2 from the germline V gene are SGHNT and YYREEE (reference sequence). This CDR3 contains 17 residues. The CDR3 reads CASSQGLAGANTGELFF. Written as DNA, the CDR3 is TGTGCCAGCAGCCAGGGACTAGCGGGGGCGAACACCGGGGAGCTGTTTTTT.

The chain has TRBV28 and TRBJ1-6; 7 positions agree with TRBD1. The CDR3 is 16 residues long. J was trimmed by 5 bases and V by 3 bases; bases with no gene match: 7. Germline V CDR1 and CDR2: MDHEN, SYDVKM. Here the CDR3 reads CASSFPDRADNSPLHF. CDR3 sequence (DNA): TGTGCCAGCAGTTTTCCCGACAGGGCCGATAATTCACCCCTCCACTTT.

In DNA form, the CDR3 reads TGTGCCAGCAGTTTAGCAGGGGGGCCTGGAAACACCATATATTTT. Residues: CASSLAGGPGNTIYF. The J gene is TRBJ1-3, the V gene TRBV27; 7 nucleotides align to TRBD1. After removal of 2 bases from V and 2 bases from J, the junction contained 3 bases not matched to a gene. In germline, CDR1 is MNHEY, CDR2 SMNVEV (reference sequence). CDR3 length equals 15 residues.

This CDR3 reads CASSKVSRDSGANVLTF. CDR3 sequence (DNA): TGTGCCAGCAGCAAAGTGAGCAGGGACTCTGGGGCCAACGTCCTGACTTTC. J is TRBJ2-6 and V is TRBV21-1; the table calls TRBD1, which could not be checked here. TRBV21-1 is a pseudogene locus. There are 17 residues in the CDR3.